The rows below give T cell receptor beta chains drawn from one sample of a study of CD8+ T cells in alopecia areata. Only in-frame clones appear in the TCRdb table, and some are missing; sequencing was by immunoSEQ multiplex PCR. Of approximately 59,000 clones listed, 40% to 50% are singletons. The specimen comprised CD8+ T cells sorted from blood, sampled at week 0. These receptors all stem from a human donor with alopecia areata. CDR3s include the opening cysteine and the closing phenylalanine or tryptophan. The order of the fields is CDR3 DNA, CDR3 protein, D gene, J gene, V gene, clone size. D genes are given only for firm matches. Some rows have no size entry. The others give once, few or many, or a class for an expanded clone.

cdr3_nt: TGTGCCAGCAGCACAGGTTCCTACGAGCAGTACTTC; cdr3_aa: CASSTGSYEQYF; d_call: NA; j_call: TRBJ2-7; v_call: TRBV13; clone_size: NA
cdr3_nt: TGTGCCAGCGGTAACCCCGGCGAGCAGTACTTC; cdr3_aa: CASGNPGEQYF; d_call: NA; j_call: TRBJ2-7; v_call: TRBV28; clone_size: NA
cdr3_nt: TGTGCCAGCACCGACCAGCGAGACCAGTACTTC; cdr3_aa: CASTDQRDQYF; d_call: NA; j_call: TRBJ2-5; v_call: TRBV28; clone_size: many
cdr3_nt: TGTGCCAGCACCCCTCTTTCAGCTGAAGCTTTCTTT; cdr3_aa: CASTPLSAEAFF; d_call: NA; j_call: TRBJ1-1; v_call: TRBV27; clone_size: NA
cdr3_nt: TGTGCCAGTAGTATACAGGGTCCTGAAGCTTTCTTT; cdr3_aa: CASSIQGPEAFF; d_call: NA; j_call: TRBJ1-1; v_call: TRBV19; clone_size: NA
cdr3_nt: TGTGCCACCAGCAACAGACAACTCTACGAGCAGTACTTC; cdr3_aa: CATSNRQLYEQYF; d_call: NA; j_call: TRBJ2-7; v_call: TRBV15; clone_size: NA
cdr3_nt: TGTGCCAGCAGCCAGGTTGCGGTGAACACTGAAGCTTTCTTT; cdr3_aa: CASSQVAVNTEAFF; d_call: NA; j_call: TRBJ1-1; v_call: TRBV5-6; clone_size: NA
cdr3_nt: TGTGCCAGCAGCCAGGGACGGATGGACACAGATACGCAGTATTTT; cdr3_aa: CASSQGRMDTDTQYF; d_call: NA; j_call: TRBJ2-3; v_call: TRBV4-2; clone_size: many
cdr3_nt: TGCAGCGTGGGGGCCCGGCAGGGCCTCTATGGCTACACCTTC; cdr3_aa: CSVGARQGLYGYTF; d_call: NA; j_call: TRBJ1-2; v_call: TRBV29-1; clone_size: NA
cdr3_nt: TGTGCCAGCAGCCCTTGGACAGGGCGTGAAGATACGCAGTATTTT; cdr3_aa: CASSPWTGREDTQYF; d_call: TRBD1; j_call: TRBJ2-3; v_call: TRBV14; clone_size: NA
cdr3_nt: TGCAGCGGCCTTGGGACTAGCGAAAGCACAGATACGCAGTATTTT; cdr3_aa: CSGLGTSESTDTQYF; d_call: TRBD2; j_call: TRBJ2-3; v_call: TRBV29-1; clone_size: NA
cdr3_nt: TGCGCCAGCAGCTTAAGGACGGGAGGCTCAGAGACCCAGTACTTC; cdr3_aa: CASSLRTGGSETQYF; d_call: TRBD2; j_call: TRBJ2-5; v_call: TRBV5-1; clone_size: few
cdr3_nt: TGTGCCTGGACGGGCGGGAGGGCGTTCTATGAGCAGTTCTTC; cdr3_aa: CAWTGGRAFYEQFF; d_call: TRBD2; j_call: TRBJ2-1; v_call: TRBV30; clone_size: NA
cdr3_nt: TGCAGCGTTGGTCCGAGTGTACAAGAGACCCAGTACTTC; cdr3_aa: CSVGPSVQETQYF; d_call: NA; j_call: TRBJ2-5; v_call: TRBV29-1; clone_size: NA
cdr3_nt: TGTGCCAGCAGCTTAGGGGCGGGAGGACTGCGCGAGCAGTACTTC; cdr3_aa: CASSLGAGGLREQYF; d_call: TRBD2; j_call: TRBJ2-7; v_call: TRBV7-9; clone_size: NA
cdr3_nt: TGCGCCAGCAGCCAGACAGGGGGTCGAGGCACTGAAGCTTTCTTT; cdr3_aa: CASSQTGGRGTEAFF; d_call: TRBD1; j_call: TRBJ1-1; v_call: TRBV4-1; clone_size: NA
cdr3_nt: TGTGCCAGCAGCGAGACGAGTCAGCCCCAGCATTTT; cdr3_aa: CASSETSQPQHF; d_call: NA; j_call: TRBJ1-5; v_call: TRBV7-9; clone_size: few
cdr3_nt: TGTGCCAGCAGTATAGAAACAGGGGACGATGAGCAGTTCTTC; cdr3_aa: CASSIETGDDEQFF; d_call: TRBD1; j_call: TRBJ2-1; v_call: TRBV27; clone_size: NA
cdr3_nt: TGTGCCAGCAGCTTTGAAAGGGGTAACACCGGGGAGCTGTTTTTT; cdr3_aa: CASSFERGNTGELFF; d_call: NA; j_call: TRBJ2-2; v_call: TRBV7-9; clone_size: NA
cdr3_nt: TGTGCCAGCAGCCGAGACTGGAGGGAGACCGGGGAGCTGTTTTTT; cdr3_aa: CASSRDWRETGELFF; d_call: NA; j_call: TRBJ2-2; v_call: TRBV27; clone_size: NA
cdr3_nt: TGTGCCAGCAGTTTAGGGGAAGATTCACCCCTCCACTTT; cdr3_aa: CASSLGEDSPLHF; d_call: NA; j_call: TRBJ1-6; v_call: TRBV27; clone_size: NA
cdr3_nt: TGTGCCAGCAGTGAGGGTCTCGGGTACGAGCAGTACTTC; cdr3_aa: CASSEGLGYEQYF; d_call: NA; j_call: TRBJ2-7; v_call: TRBV25-1; clone_size: many
cdr3_nt: TGCAGCGGCGGATACACCGGGGAGCTGTTTTTT; cdr3_aa: CSGGYTGELFF; d_call: NA; j_call: TRBJ2-2; v_call: TRBV29-1; clone_size: few
cdr3_nt: TGTGCCAGCAGTCCACCAAACACCGGGGAGCTGTTTTTT; cdr3_aa: CASSPPNTGELFF; d_call: NA; j_call: TRBJ2-2; v_call: TRBV6-4; clone_size: NA
cdr3_nt: TGTGCCAGCAGCGTAGCCAGCAGCGATGAGCAGTTCTTC; cdr3_aa: CASSVASSDEQFF; d_call: NA; j_call: TRBJ2-1; v_call: TRBV9; clone_size: once
cdr3_nt: TGCAGTGCTCTATGGGAGACTGAAGCTTTCTTT; cdr3_aa: CSALWETEAFF; d_call: NA; j_call: TRBJ1-1; v_call: TRBV20-1; clone_size: NA
cdr3_nt: TGTGCCAGCGGTGGGTGGGGTGAGCAGTTCTTC; cdr3_aa: CASGGWGEQFF; d_call: NA; j_call: TRBJ2-1; v_call: TRBV2; clone_size: NA
cdr3_nt: TGCGCCAGCAGCCAAGTAGCGGGAACTACCTACGAGCAGTACTTC; cdr3_aa: CASSQVAGTTYEQYF; d_call: TRBD2; j_call: TRBJ2-7; v_call: TRBV4-1; clone_size: NA
cdr3_nt: TGTGCCAGCAGTTACTCGACTCACGGGGAGCTGTTTTTT; cdr3_aa: CASSYSTHGELFF; d_call: NA; j_call: TRBJ2-2; v_call: TRBV6-5; clone_size: NA
cdr3_nt: TGTGCCATCAGTGCGGTTGGGAGGACAGGGGACTACGAGCAGTACTTC; cdr3_aa: CAISAVGRTGDYEQYF; d_call: TRBD1; j_call: TRBJ2-7; v_call: TRBV10-3; clone_size: NA
cdr3_nt: TGTGCTAGCAGCTTAACTAGGGCAGAGACCCAGTACTTC; cdr3_aa: CASSLTRAETQYF; d_call: NA; j_call: TRBJ2-5; v_call: TRBV7-6; clone_size: NA
cdr3_nt: TGTGCCAGCAGTTTATATAGTGTAGGGGTTCAGCCCCAGCATTTT; cdr3_aa: CASSLYSVGVQPQHF; d_call: NA; j_call: TRBJ1-5; v_call: TRBV28; clone_size: NA
cdr3_nt: TGTGCCAGCAGCACCCGAGGAGCGGTTGCCGAGACCCAGTACTTC; cdr3_aa: CASSTRGAVAETQYF; d_call: NA; j_call: TRBJ2-5; v_call: TRBV7-2; clone_size: many
cdr3_nt: TGTGCCAGCAGTGAAACCCGGGGGAACCTACGGGAGACCCAGTACTTC; cdr3_aa: CASSETRGNLRETQYF; d_call: NA; j_call: TRBJ2-5; v_call: TRBV2; clone_size: NA
cdr3_nt: TGCGCCAGCCCCGGGTGGAGTCAGCCCCAGCATTTT; cdr3_aa: CASPGWSQPQHF; d_call: NA; j_call: TRBJ1-5; v_call: TRBV23-1; clone_size: few
cdr3_nt: TGTGCCAGCAGCTTGTCATGGACTGGGTGGGATGGCTACACCTTC; cdr3_aa: CASSLSWTGWDGYTF; d_call: NA; j_call: TRBJ1-2; v_call: TRBV5-6; clone_size: NA
cdr3_nt: TGCAGCGTTGTTGGACAGGCTGGCGGGGAGCTGTTTTTT; cdr3_aa: CSVVGQAGGELFF; d_call: TRBD1; j_call: TRBJ2-2; v_call: TRBV29-1; clone_size: NA
cdr3_nt: TGTGCCAGCAGTTTTGGGTCCGGGCCCCAGCATTTT; cdr3_aa: CASSFGSGPQHF; d_call: NA; j_call: TRBJ1-5; v_call: TRBV27; clone_size: NA
cdr3_nt: TGTGCCTGGAGTGTCCTCAGGGGGCTCACTGAAGCTTTCTTT; cdr3_aa: CAWSVLRGLTEAFF; d_call: TRBD1; j_call: TRBJ1-1; v_call: TRBV30; clone_size: NA
cdr3_nt: TGCGCCAGCAGCCTAGGACCCGCTAATGAAAAACTGTTTTTT; cdr3_aa: CASSLGPANEKLFF; d_call: NA; j_call: TRBJ1-4; v_call: TRBV5-1; clone_size: NA
cdr3_nt: TGCGCCAGCAGCCAAGAGCTCCGGGGGACGGATAACTATGGCTACACCTTC; cdr3_aa: CASSQELRGTDNYGYTF; d_call: NA; j_call: TRBJ1-2; v_call: TRBV4-3; clone_size: NA
cdr3_nt: TGTGCCAGCAGCTTAGAAAGGAACCACTTGGATGGCTACACCTTC; cdr3_aa: CASSLERNHLDGYTF; d_call: NA; j_call: TRBJ1-2; v_call: TRBV7-2; clone_size: NA
cdr3_nt: TGTGCCAGCAGAAACTTCTCGGGGTTACACGAGCAGTACTTC; cdr3_aa: CASRNFSGLHEQYF; d_call: NA; j_call: TRBJ2-7; v_call: TRBV27; clone_size: few
cdr3_nt: TGTGCCAGCAGTGAAGTTAGCGGGACCCAAGAGACCCAGTACTTC; cdr3_aa: CASSEVSGTQETQYF; d_call: TRBD2; j_call: TRBJ2-5; v_call: TRBV6-1; clone_size: NA
cdr3_nt: TGTGCCAGCAGCGTAGCTTCACTAGCGGGAGTTATCGGGGAGCTGTTTTTT; cdr3_aa: CASSVASLAGVIGELFF; d_call: TRBD2; j_call: TRBJ2-2; v_call: TRBV9; clone_size: NA
cdr3_nt: TGCAGCGTTGAAATCGGAGGGGTAGGCACCGGGGAGCTGTTTTTT; cdr3_aa: CSVEIGGVGTGELFF; d_call: NA; j_call: TRBJ2-2; v_call: TRBV29-1; clone_size: once
cdr3_nt: TGTGCCAGCAGGGATGGAGCCTACGAGCAGTACTTC; cdr3_aa: CASRDGAYEQYF; d_call: NA; j_call: TRBJ2-7; v_call: TRBV5-4; clone_size: NA
cdr3_nt: TGTGCCAGCAGCGACCCTAGGCGGGGCGCGAACTATGGCTACACCTTC; cdr3_aa: CASSDPRRGANYGYTF; d_call: NA; j_call: TRBJ1-2; v_call: TRBV9; clone_size: NA
cdr3_nt: TGCGCCAGCAGCCAATATGGAGGCTTACAAGAGACCCAGTACTTC; cdr3_aa: CASSQYGGLQETQYF; d_call: NA; j_call: TRBJ2-5; v_call: TRBV4-1; clone_size: NA